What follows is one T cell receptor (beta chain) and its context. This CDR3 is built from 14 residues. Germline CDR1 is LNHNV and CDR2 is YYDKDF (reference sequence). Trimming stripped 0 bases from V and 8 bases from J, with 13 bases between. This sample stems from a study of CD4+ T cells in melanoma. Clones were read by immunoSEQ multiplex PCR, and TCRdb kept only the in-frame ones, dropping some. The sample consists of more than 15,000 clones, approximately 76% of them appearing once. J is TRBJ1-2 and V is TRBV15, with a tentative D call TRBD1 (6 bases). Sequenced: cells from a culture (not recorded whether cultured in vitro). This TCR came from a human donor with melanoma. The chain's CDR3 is CATSRDDRRWGYTF. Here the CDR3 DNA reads TGTGCCACCAGCAGAGATGACAGGCGGTGGGGCTACACCTTC.